Presented here are 28 T cell receptor beta chains from one specimen sequenced in a study of T cell responses to AZD1222 COVID-19 vaccine. Data came from immunoSEQ multiplex PCR; TCRdb stores just in-frame clones and leaves some out. This table holds approximately 140,000 clones, around 92% found once. The specimen was peripheral blood, collected 28 days after the second AZD1222 dose. The source is an adult who received the AZD1222 COVID-19 vaccine.

This clone is a singleton in its sample. The chain joins TRBV5-1 to TRBJ1-1; D gene uncertain. Germline V CDR1 and CDR2: SGHRS, YFSETQ. V was shortened by 2 bases and J by 4 bases, with 6 bases between the two germline ends. The CDR3 is 12 residues long. CDR3 bases: TGCGCCAGCAGCTTATCGGGCACTGAAGCTTTCTTT. As protein: CASSLSGTEAFF.

CDR3 protein: CASSRQGSNEKLFF. The CDR3 DNA reads as TGTGCCAGCAGCCGACAGGGTTCTAATGAAAAACTGTTTTTT. The chain is built from TRBV6-5 and TRBJ1-4; 7 positions match TRBD1. This CDR3 has 14 amino acids. J gave up 3 bases and V 6 bases, and 4 bases lay outside the gene matches. Germline V gives CDR1 MNHEY, CDR2 SVGAGI.

The CDR3 bases are TGTGCCAGCAGCTTTTTAGGGGCCGGGGAGCTGTTTTTT. Translating it yields CASSFLGAGELFF. The chain employs TRBV11-3 and TRBJ2-2; TRBD1 might be the D (5 bases). V lost 3 bases to trimming and J lost 6 bases, with 8 bases between them. CDR3 size: 13 residues. CDR1 SGHNT and CDR2 YENEEA come from the germline V gene.

V usage is TRBV18 and J usage is TRBJ1-1, with D uncertain. With 4 bases removed from V and 8 bases from J, the gap between germline ends came to 17 bases. This CDR3 spans 14 amino acids. CDR1 is KGHSH, CDR2 LQKENI, per germline. The CDR3 is CASSQGTDGREAFF. In DNA form, the CDR3 reads TGTGCCAGCTCACAGGGAACTGACGGGCGAGAAGCTTTCTTT. Based on the CDR3 plus reference TRBV18 and TRBJ1-1, the full variable domain is NAGVMQNPRHLVRRRGQEARLRCSPMKGHSHVYWYRQLPEEGLKFMVYLQKENIIDESGMPKERFSAEFPKEGPSILRIQQVVRGDSAAYFCASSQGTDGREAFFGQGTRLTVV.

The chain employs TRBV7-9 and TRBJ2-7, with D possibly being TRBD2 (6 bases). CDR1 and CDR2 from the germline V gene are SEHNR and FQNEAQ (reference sequence). The CDR3 sequence is 16 residues long. V lost 5 bases and J lost 2, with 19 bases in between. CDR3 region: CASSHPREYGAYEQYF. The CDR3 coding sequence is TGTGCCAGCAGCCATCCCCGGGAGTATGGGGCCTACGAGCAGTACTTC. Using reference TRBV7-9 and TRBJ2-7 for the parts outside the CDR3, the full variable domain is DTGVSQNPRHKITKRGQNVTFRCDPISEHNRLYWYRQTLGQGPEFLTYFQNEAQLEKSRLLSDRFSAERPKGSFSTLEIQRTEQGDSAMYLCASSHPREYGAYEQYFGPGTRLTVT.

This clone showed up just once. The chain employs TRBV27 and TRBJ1-2; no clear D. V was cut by 3 bases and J by 2 bases, with 10 bases left in between. The germline V gene encodes CDR1 MNHEY and CDR2 SMNVEV (reference sequence). This CDR3 contains 14 residues. CDR3 DNA sequence: TGTGCCAGCAGTTTGGCAGGTACGAACTATGGCTACACCTTC. It translates to CASSLAGTNYGYTF.

This clone was seen only once. The chain uses TRBV6-5 and TRBJ2-3; maybe TRBD1 (6 bases). V was clipped by 6 bases and J by 5 bases, with 15 bases between them. Germline V gene sequence: CDR1 MNHEY, CDR2 SVGAGI. The CDR3 covers 14 residues. The CDR3 DNA is TGTGCCAGCAGACACAGGGTTTTGGGAGATACGCAGTATTTT. Translating it yields CASRHRVLGDTQYF.

The chain combines TRBV4-1 with TRBJ1-1; the match to TRBD1 covers 7 bases. The germline V gene encodes CDR1 MGHRA and CDR2 YSYEKL. This CDR3 is built from 16 residues. V gave up 4 bases and J gave up 0 bases; unmatched junction bases: 8. CDR3 loop: CASSPWTGIMNTEAFF. The CDR3 coding sequence is TGCGCCAGCAGCCCCTGGACAGGAATCATGAACACTGAAGCTTTCTTT.

The chain couples TRBV9 to TRBJ2-2; 7 bases match TRBD1. V lost 2 bases to trimming and J lost 1 base; unmatched junction nucleotides: 5. The CDR3 has 16 amino acids. Germline V gene sequence: CDR1 SGDLS, CDR2 YYNGEE. DNA of the CDR3: TGTGCCAGCAGCGTCCGACAGGGCGGGAACACCGGGGAGCTGTTTTTT. It translates to CASSVRQGGNTGELFF.

This clone occurred once. The gene calls are TRBV7-9 and TRBJ1-1; TRBD1 matches 9 bases. Germline assignment: CDR1 SEHNR and CDR2 FQNEAQ (reference sequence). V dropped 5 bases and J dropped 5; count of bases not matched to a gene: 6. The CDR3 runs 14 residues. Here the CDR3 reads CASSLTGGWTEAFF. In DNA form, the CDR3 reads TGTGCCAGCAGCCTAACAGGGGGCTGGACTGAAGCTTTCTTT. The whole variable domain, filled in from reference TRBV7-9 and TRBJ1-1, reads DTGVSQNPRHKITKRGQNVTFRCDPISEHNRLYWYRQTLGQGPEFLTYFQNEAQLEKSRLLSDRFSAERPKGSFSTLEIQRTEQGDSAMYLCASSLTGGWTEAFFGQGTRLTVV.

The V call is TRBV7-9, the J call TRBJ1-6; the D is unclear. The CDR3 covers 16 residues. The V and J ends lost 4 bases and 10 bases respectively, with 20 bases between them. From germline, CDR1 is SEHNR and CDR2 FQNEAQ (reference sequence). The CDR3, as DNA: TGTGCCAGCAGCTCCCCGGAAGGGTGGGATTTCTCACCCCTCCACTTT. It specifies CASSSPEGWDFSPLHF.

The V gene is TRBV11-3, the J gene TRBJ2-1; maybe TRBD2 (6 bases). CDR3 size: 18 residues. Per the germline V gene, CDR1 is SGHNT and CDR2 is YENEEA. Trimming removed 5 bases from V and 0 bases from J, with 20 bases in between. The CDR3 here is CASSARAWDSSSYNEQFF. CDR3 nucleotide sequence: TGTGCCAGCAGCGCTAGGGCTTGGGACTCGAGCTCCTACAATGAGCAGTTCTTC.

J is TRBJ2-7 and V is TRBV18, with TRBD1 matching over 10 bases. The ends lost 5 bases at V and 5 bases at J; junction bases unmatched: 6. Germline lookup yields CDR1 KGHSH and CDR2 LQKENI. The CDR3 loop spans 14 amino acids. The CDR3 is CASSADRGLNEQYV. CDR3 sequence (DNA): TGTGCCAGCTCAGCCGACAGGGGGCTAAACGAGCAGTACGTC.

This chain links TRBV19 with TRBJ1-2; TRBD1 might be the D (5 bases). Looked up from germline, CDR1 is LNHDA and CDR2 is SQIVND (reference sequence). V was pared by 5 bases and J by 3 bases, with 13 bases between. This CDR3 is built from 14 residues. In nucleotides, the CDR3 is TGTGCCAGTAGTCGGGACCCTTCATACTATGGCTACACCTTC. Translated: CASSRDPSYYGYTF.

The chain joins TRBV9 to TRBJ1-6; weak D call: TRBD1 (5 bases). Germline V lookup: CDR1 SGDLS, CDR2 YYNGEE. Between the trimmed V and J ends, which lost 3 bases and 6 bases, there was a span of 13 bases. This CDR3 contains 15 residues. DNA of the CDR3: TGTGCCAGCAGCGCGGGGGGGACCTTTAATTCACCCCTCCACTTT. The encoded protein is CASSAGGTFNSPLHF.

The J gene is TRBJ1-1, the V gene TRBV25-1; D not certain. Per germline, CDR1 MGHDK and CDR2 SYGVNS. With 1 base removed from V and 1 base from J, the gap between germline ends came to 13 bases. The CDR3 extends over 16 amino acids. The CDR3 DNA is TGTGCCAGCAGTGAATTTTTCGAGACGGGGAACACTGAAGCTTTCTTT. Its protein product is CASSEFFETGNTEAFF.

The gene calls are TRBV15 and TRBJ2-7, with D possibly being TRBD1 (6 bases). Trimming took off 0 bases at V and 0 bases at J, with 12 bases between the two ends. The CDR3 length is 16 residues. CDR1 is LNHNV and CDR2 is YYDKDF in the germline V gene (reference sequence). CDR3 sequence (DNA): TGTGCCACCAGCAGAGACCAGACAGGAATCTCCTACGAGCAGTACTTC. Translated, it gives CATSRDQTGISYEQYF.

The chain links TRBV11-2 to TRBJ1-1, with unresolved D. The CDR3 sequence is 16 residues long. Germline V gene lookup returns CDR1 SGHAT and CDR2 FQNNGV. Trimming took 6 bases from V and 2 from J, leaving 19 bases between them. The CDR3 DNA follows: TGTGCCAGCAGTCCCCCAGCGCGAGTAAGAAACACTGAAGCTTTCTTT. It is translated as CASSPPARVRNTEAFF. Looking up the rest from reference TRBV11-2 and TRBJ1-1 gives the full variable domain: EAGVAQSPRYKIIEKRQSVAFWCNPISGHATLYWYQQILGQGPKLLIQFQNNGVVDDSQLPKDRFSAERLKGVDSTLKIQPAKLEDSAVYLCASSPPARVRNTEAFFGQGTRLTVV.

This clone has only one observation. The chain is built from TRBV24-1 and TRBJ1-1; no clear D. Trimming pared 1 base from V and 8 bases from J, leaving 4 bases between. Germline assignment: CDR1 KGHDR and CDR2 SFDVKD. The CDR3 is made up of 11 amino acids. The CDR3 bases are TGTGCCACCAGTGATTTACAGGAAGCTTTCTTT. Its protein product is CATSDLQEAFF.

The gene calls are TRBV5-4 and TRBJ2-7, with D unresolved. The V and J ends lost 0 bases and 1 base respectively, with 11 bases between them. The CDR3 is 15 amino acids. CDR1 and CDR2 from the germline V gene are SGHNT and YYREEE (reference sequence). CDR3 in DNA: TGTGCCAGCAGCTTGGGTGGAAGTAGGTCCTACGAGCAGTACTTC. This translates into CASSLGGSRSYEQYF.

The J gene is TRBJ2-7, the V gene TRBV5-6; D possibly corresponds to TRBD2 (6 bases). The CDR3 extends over 13 amino acids. Per the germline V gene, CDR1 is SGHDT and CDR2 is YYEEEE. Trimming took 5 bases from V and 0 from J, leaving 9 bases between them. The CDR3 here is CASRTGSSYEQYV. The CDR3 coding sequence is TGTGCCAGCAGGACCGGGAGCTCCTACGAGCAGTACGTC.

The J gene is TRBJ1-4, the V gene TRBV7-2; TRBD1 matches at 8 bases. V was clipped by 0 bases and J by 0 bases; unmatched bases: 0. The germline gives CDR1 SGHTA, CDR2 FQGNSA. The CDR3 covers 16 residues. CDR3 amino acids: CASSLAQGATNEKLFF. The CDR3 DNA reads as TGTGCCAGCAGCTTAGCACAGGGGGCAACTAATGAAAAACTGTTTTTT.

This clone occurred a few times. The rearrangement joins TRBV4-1 to TRBJ1-6; 8 bases line up with TRBD1. After removal of 5 bases from V and 10 bases from J, the junction contained 7 bases not matched to a gene. The germline CDR1 and CDR2 sequences are MGHRA and YSYEKL. The CDR3 spans 14 residues. The CDR3 DNA reads as TGCGCCAGCAGCGTTCAGGGGGCTGGGTCACCCCTCCACTTT. Protein sequence: CASSVQGAGSPLHF.

The CDR3 bases are TGTGCCAGTAGTACGCACGAGGGAAATCGATCACCCCTCCACTTT. The encoded protein is CASSTHEGNRSPLHF. The chain employs TRBV19 and TRBJ1-6; D ambiguous. Deletions cut 4 bases from V and 10 bases from J, with 17 bases between. CDR3 length: 15 residues. Germline V gene sequence: CDR1 LNHDA, CDR2 SQIVND (reference sequence).

This clone was seen a single time. This chain links TRBV19 with TRBJ1-4; D not certain. Trimming took off 4 bases at V and 3 bases at J, with 15 bases between the two ends. CDR1 is LNHDA, CDR2 SQIVND, per germline (reference sequence). This CDR3 comprises 16 residues. The CDR3 protein is CASSSLPGVSNEKLFF. The CDR3 bases are TGTGCCAGTAGTAGTCTGCCGGGTGTCTCTAATGAAAAACTGTTTTTT.

V usage is TRBV6-5 and J usage is TRBJ1-5; no reliable D call. In germline, CDR1 is MNHEY, CDR2 SVGAGI. The ends were cut back, 6 bases at V and 6 bases at J, with 12 bases in the middle. There are 13 residues in the CDR3. The CDR3 sequence: CASRATTAQPQHF. CDR3 coding DNA: TGTGCCAGCAGGGCTACGACCGCTCAGCCCCAGCATTTT.

This clone appeared many times. The gene calls are TRBV9 and TRBJ1-2; D might be TRBD1 (6 bases). The V gene's germline CDR1 is SGDLS and CDR2 YYNGEE. The CDR3 sequence is 13 residues long. The ends were cut back, 4 bases at V and 5 bases at J, with 12 bases in the middle. CDR3 coding DNA: TGTGCCAGCAGCCCCGGACAGTCGTATGGCTACACCTTC. This gives the protein CASSPGQSYGYTF.

J is TRBJ2-5 and V is TRBV9, with D tentatively TRBD2 (6 bases). The CDR3 sequence is 17 residues long. The V and J ends lost 0 bases and 10 bases respectively, with 25 bases between them. Germline CDR1 SGDLS, CDR2 YYNGEE. The CDR3 loop reads CASSVGPYGGARVDQYF. CDR3 bases: TGTGCCAGCAGCGTAGGCCCCTATGGAGGGGCCCGGGTGGACCAGTACTTC. Complete variable domain (other parts from reference TRBV9 and TRBJ2-5): DSGVTQTPKHLITATGQRVTLRCSPRSGDLSVYWYQQSLDQGLQFLIQYYNGEERAKGNILERFSAQQFPDLHSELNLSSLELGDSALYFCASSVGPYGGARVDQYFGPGTRLLVL.